This entry describes one TCR beta chain. Its specificity is not known. This record belongs to a study of shared clonotypes between healthy human individuals. Turning to the study itself: The donor pool was made up of two women and three men aged 18 to 49.

Deletions cut 5 bases from V and 4 bases from J, with 12 bases between. Per germline, CDR1 SGHTA and CDR2 FQGNSA. This CDR3 spans 14 amino acids. Regarding the study as a whole: Clonotypes shared by all four sorted-subset donors had higher generation probabilities than non-shared clonotypes.

For every subset, genomic DNA was evenly distributed across several immunoSEQ plates. Per sorted-subset replicate PCR, input was approximately 200 ng DNA, representing about 29,000 T cell genomes. Generated by immunoSEQ multiplex PCR, the TCRdb table keeps only in-frame clones and is missing some. The sample has a few million clones, roughly 92% seen once. The TCR was taken from a man between 18 and 29 years old in good health. Source material: naive CD4+ T cells sorted from blood. Subset given: CD45RA+ positively selected. The J gene is TRBJ2-1, the V gene TRBV7-2, with D possibly being TRBD2 (6 bases). CDR3 sequence (DNA): TGTGCCAGCAGCCTCCTAGCGTTGTACAATGAGCAGTTCTTC. It yields the protein CASSLLALYNEQFF.